Following are 22 T cell receptor beta chains from one sample sequenced in a study of early T cells in non-severe SARS-CoV-2 infection. TCRdb analysed the 5' RACE reads with MiXCR anew, one entry per CDR3 protein. Of about 58,000 distinct CDR3 sequences in the sample, roughly 12% were seen once. Sequenced sample: whole blood. The receptor set was obtained from an adult who was a healthcare worker with PCR-confirmed SARS-CoV-2 infection or an uninfected control (not recorded which).

This clonotype was detected ten times or more. V usage is TRBV5-1 and J usage is TRBJ1-2, with D unclear. The CDR3 contains 13 residues. The germline gives CDR1 SGHRS, CDR2 YFSETQ. Between the trimmed V and J ends, which lost 0 bases and 7 bases, there was a span of 10 bases. CDR3 loop: CASSLDGVAGYTF. The CDR3, as DNA: TGCGCCAGCAGCTTGGACGGGGTAGCTGGCTACACCTTC.

Only a few counts were recorded for this clonotype. V is TRBV7-9 and J is TRBJ2-5, with a possible D match to TRBD1 (5 bases). Germline CDR1 and CDR2: SEHNR and FQNEAQ (reference sequence). The CDR3 totals 14 residues. Trimming cost V 7 bases and J 1 base, with 13 bases left between them. The CDR3 bases are TGTGCCAGCAAGCTACAGGCCTCCCAAGAGACCCAGTACTTC. Residues: CASKLQASQETQYF.

This clonotype was seen ten or more times. V usage is TRBV18 and J usage is TRBJ1-1, with D uncertain. The CDR3 totals 13 residues. CDR1 KGHSH and CDR2 LQKENI come from the germline V gene. The V end was cut by 0 bases, the J end by 4 bases, with 6 bases between. DNA for the CDR3: TGTGCCAGCTCACCACCGCAAAGCACTGAAGCTTTCTTT. It specifies CASSPPQSTEAFF.

This clonotype has more than one count but fewer than ten. The chain joins TRBV19 to TRBJ2-2, with a weak D call TRBD1 (7 bases). The CDR3 length is 14 residues. The V end lost 5 bases, the J end lost 7 bases, and 14 bases lay between the germline ends. Germline V CDR1 and CDR2: LNHDA, SQIVND (reference sequence). The CDR3 here is CASSEQGRIGELFF. The CDR3 bases are TGTGCCAGTAGTGAACAGGGGAGGATCGGGGAGCTGTTTTTT. Full variable domain (outside the CDR3, taken from reference TRBV19 and TRBJ2-2): DGGITQSPKYLFRKEGQNVTLSCEQNLNHDAMYWYRQDPGQGLRLIYYSQIVNDFQKGDIAEGYSVSREKKESFPLTVTSAQKNPTAFYLCASSEQGRIGELFFGEGSRLTVL.

The J gene is TRBJ2-2, the V gene TRBV20-1; no clear D. The CDR3 runs 14 residues. Germline V gene sequence: CDR1 DFQATT, CDR2 SNEGSKA (reference sequence). Trimming cost V 3 bases and J 4 bases, with 12 bases left between them. CDR3 nucleotide sequence: TGCAGTGCTAGTAGAAATGCAAGCACCGGGGAGCTGTTTTTT. This encodes CSASRNASTGELFF.

V usage is TRBV18 and J usage is TRBJ1-5; perhaps TRBD1 as D (5 bases). This CDR3 is 14 amino acids long. Trimming pared 2 bases from V and 4 bases from J, leaving 9 bases between. Germline-derived CDR1 and CDR2 are KGHSH and LQKENI. This CDR3 reads CASSPRDGNQPQHF. CDR3 in DNA: TGTGCCAGCTCACCAAGGGACGGAAATCAGCCCCAGCATTTT. Filled out from reference TRBV18 and TRBJ1-5, the complete variable domain reads NAGVMQNPRHLVRRRGQEARLRCSPMKGHSHVYWYRQLPEEGLKFMVYLQKENIIDESGMPKERFSAEFPKEGPSILRIQQVVRGDSAAYFCASSPRDGNQPQHFGDGTRLSIL.

This clonotype was counted at least ten times. The J gene is TRBJ1-3, the V gene TRBV28; D not certain. V was clipped by 5 bases and J by 5 bases, with 10 bases between them. CDR1 is MDHEN, CDR2 SYDVKM, per germline. This CDR3 has 13 amino acids. CDR3 protein: CASSEKSRNTIYF. The CDR3 region has the DNA TGTGCCAGCAGTGAAAAGTCGCGAAACACCATATATTTT. The full variable domain, its missing parts supplied by reference TRBV28 and TRBJ1-3, is DVKVTQSSRYLVKRTGEKVFLECVQDMDHENMFWYRQDPGLGLRLIYFSYDVKMKEKGDIPEGYSVSREKKERFSLILESASTNQTSMYLCASSEKSRNTIYFGEGSWLTVV.

This clonotype was counted a few times. The gene calls are TRBV11-2 and TRBJ2-3; D may match TRBD1 or TRBD2 (5 bases each). There are 12 residues in the CDR3. V gave up 8 bases and J gave up 2 bases, with 8 bases separating them. Per the germline V gene, CDR1 is SGHAT and CDR2 is FQNNGV. DNA of the CDR3: TGTGCCAGCGGGACCAACACAGATACGCAGTATTTT. This translates into CASGTNTDTQYF.

V and J are TRBV29-1 and TRBJ2-7, with 8 bases aligning to TRBD1. The CDR3 covers 14 residues. The J segment lost 0 bases and the V segment lost 3 bases, leaving 4 bases of the junction unmatched. Germline V lookup: CDR1 SQVTM, CDR2 ANQGSEA. In DNA, the CDR3 is TGCAGCGTTGAGGACAGGGAAGACTCCTACGAGCAGTACTTC. Protein product: CSVEDREDSYEQYF.

This clonotype was found many times. CDR3 in DNA: TGCAGCGCAACGACAGGGGGTGAGACCCAGTACTTC. Protein product: CSATTGGETQYF. The chain employs TRBV29-1 and TRBJ2-5; TRBD1 matches 9 bases. Germline CDR1 reads SQVTM; CDR2 reads ANQGSEA. The CDR3 extends over 12 amino acids. Trimming took 7 bases from V and 5 from J; bases not matched to a gene: 5.

This clonotype is medium-sized (0.01 to 0.1%) in the sample. The V gene is TRBV7-8, the J gene TRBJ2-7; D ambiguous. V was cut by 1 base and J by 2 bases, with 9 bases left in between. This CDR3 has 14 amino acids. In germline, CDR1 is SGHVS, CDR2 FQNEAQ. This chain's CDR3 is CASSLGPTAYEQYF. CDR3 DNA: TGTGCCAGCAGCTTAGGGCCCACCGCCTACGAGCAGTACTTC.

This clonotype was seen many times. The chain uses TRBV7-9 and TRBJ1-4; possible D gene TRBD1, 5 bases. Trimming took 1 base from V and 6 from J, leaving 12 bases between them. Germline CDR1 and CDR2: SEHNR and FQNEAQ (reference sequence). The CDR3 contains 15 residues. The CDR3 protein is CASSLVGATHEKLFF. Written as DNA, the CDR3 is TGTGCCAGCAGCTTAGTAGGGGCAACGCATGAAAAACTGTTTTTT.

This clonotype was detected ten times or more. The genes are TRBV7-6 and TRBJ2-3; 8 bases match TRBD2. There are 16 residues in the CDR3. Germline CDR1 and CDR2: SGHVS and FNYEAQ. Unmatched junction bases numbered 9, after V lost 5 bases and J lost 2 bases. The CDR3, as DNA: TGTGCCAGCAGCACCCGGACTAGCAGACCCACAGATACGCAGTATTTT. This codes for CASSTRTSRPTDTQYF.

This chain uses TRBV28 with TRBJ1-1; 8 bases fit TRBD1. The junction had 9 bases not matched to a gene; V was cut back by 4 bases and J by 2 bases. This CDR3 has 16 amino acids. Per germline, CDR1 MDHEN and CDR2 SYDVKM. The CDR3 DNA follows: TGTGCCAGCAGTTCCCCCGGGACAGGTGGCAACACTGAAGCTTTCTTT. This encodes CASSSPGTGGNTEAFF.

This clonotype was seen a handful of times. The rearrangement joins TRBV12-3 or TRBV12-4 to TRBJ2-5; 7 bases fit TRBD1. The CDR3 consists of 13 residues. V lost 6 bases, J lost 5 bases, and 6 bases stayed unmatched. The DNA for the CDR3 is TGTGCCAGCAGCAGACAGGGTTCCGAGACCCAGTACTTC. It translates to CASSRQGSETQYF.

In this sample, this clonotype turned up a few times. V and J are TRBV7-3 and TRBJ1-2; D gene unclear. The CDR3 runs to 14 residues. CDR1 is SGHTA and CDR2 is FQGTGA in the germline V gene. V dropped 5 bases and J dropped 8 bases, with 18 bases sitting between them. In DNA form, the CDR3 reads TGTGCCAGCAGCCCCACCGGGCCGAGTGGAGGCTACACCTTC. Translating it yields CASSPTGPSGGYTF.

This clonotype was seen at least ten times. The gene calls are TRBV7-6 and TRBJ2-6, with a tentative D call TRBD2 (6 bases). V was shortened by 4 bases and J by 4 bases, with 14 bases between the two germline ends. The CDR3 totals 16 residues. Germline V lookup: CDR1 SGHVS, CDR2 FNYEAQ. Written as DNA, the CDR3 is TGTGCCAGCAGCTCCGGGGGATCCACGGGGGCCAACGTCCTGACTTTC. As protein: CASSSGGSTGANVLTF.

This clonotype has just one count. The CDR3 protein is CASSLANVDEQFF. The CDR3 region has the DNA TGCGCCAGCAGCTTAGCTAATGTGGATGAGCAGTTCTTC. V gene TRBV5-1 combines with J gene TRBJ2-1, with D unresolved. This CDR3 region has 13 residues. Trimming left V 2 bases short and J 8 bases short, with 11 bases between. Germline lookup yields CDR1 SGHRS and CDR2 YFSETQ. The complete variable domain, with remaining parts taken from reference TRBV5-1 and TRBJ2-1, reads KAGVTQTPRYLIKTRGQQVTLSCSPISGHRSVSWYQQTPGQGLQFLFEYFSETQRNKGNFPGRFSGRQFSNSRSEMNVSTLELGDSALYLCASSLANVDEQFFGPGTRLTVL.

The rearrangement joins TRBV12-3 or TRBV12-4 to TRBJ1-2; 7 bases are shared with TRBD1. With V trimmed by 6 bases and J by 8 bases, 9 bases remained unmatched. This CDR3 region has 13 residues. The CDR3 bases are TGTGCCAGCAGCATTCGACAGGGTGGGGGCTACACCTTC. As protein: CASSIRQGGGYTF.

This clonotype was detected only a few times. The V and J genes are TRBV15 and TRBJ2-6, with 9 bases lining up with TRBD1. V dropped 5 bases and J dropped 7; count of bases not matched to a gene: 12. This CDR3 is 17 amino acids long. Germline CDR1 and CDR2: LNHNV and YYDKDF (reference sequence). CDR3 in DNA: TGTGCCACCAGCCCCTGGGGAGTGGGACAGGGAGCCAACGTCCTGACTTTC. Translating it yields CATSPWGVGQGANVLTF.

This clonotype was seen ten or more times. The chain carries TRBV18 and TRBJ2-7; TRBD1 matches 9 bases. This CDR3 contains 14 residues. V lost 3 bases and J lost 2; bases outside the gene matches: 2. In germline, CDR1 is KGHSH, CDR2 LQKENI. CDR3 DNA sequence: TGTGCCAGCTCACCCCGACAGGGGGCCTACGAGCAGTACTTC. Protein sequence: CASSPRQGAYEQYF.

This clonotype was recorded many times. V usage is TRBV6-4 and J usage is TRBJ2-3; a possible D gene is TRBD1 (6 bases). The V end lost 3 bases, the J end lost 0 bases, and 10 bases lay between the germline ends. Germline lookup yields CDR1 MRHNA and CDR2 SNTAGT. The CDR3 is 15 residues long. Here the CDR3 reads CASSEEQGSTDTQYF. The CDR3 DNA is TGTGCCAGCAGTGAAGAGCAGGGGAGCACAGATACGCAGTATTTT.